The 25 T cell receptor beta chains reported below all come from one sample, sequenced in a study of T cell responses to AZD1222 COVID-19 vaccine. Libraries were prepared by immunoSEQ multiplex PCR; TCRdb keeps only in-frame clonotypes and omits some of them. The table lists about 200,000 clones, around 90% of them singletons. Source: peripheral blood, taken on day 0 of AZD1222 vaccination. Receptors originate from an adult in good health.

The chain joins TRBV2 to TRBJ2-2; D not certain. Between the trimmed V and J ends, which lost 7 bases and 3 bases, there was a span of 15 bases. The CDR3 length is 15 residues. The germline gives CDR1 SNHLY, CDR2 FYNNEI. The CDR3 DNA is TGTGCCAGCAATACCCCCCGAGACTACACCGGGGAGCTGTTTTTT. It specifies CASNTPRDYTGELFF.

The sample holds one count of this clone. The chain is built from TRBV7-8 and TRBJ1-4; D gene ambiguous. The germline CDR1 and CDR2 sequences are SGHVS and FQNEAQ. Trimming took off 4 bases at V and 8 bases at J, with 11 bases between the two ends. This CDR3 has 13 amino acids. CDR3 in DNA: TGTGCCAGCAGCTCCAACTTGCAGGAAAAACTGTTTTTT. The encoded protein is CASSSNLQEKLFF.

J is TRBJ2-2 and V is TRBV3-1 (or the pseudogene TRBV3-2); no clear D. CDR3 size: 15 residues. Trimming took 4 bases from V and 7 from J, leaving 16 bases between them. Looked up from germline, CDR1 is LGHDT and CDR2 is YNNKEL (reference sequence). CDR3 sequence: CASSRVDVGVGELFF. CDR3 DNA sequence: TGTGCCAGCAGCCGAGTGGATGTTGGCGTCGGGGAGCTGTTTTTT.

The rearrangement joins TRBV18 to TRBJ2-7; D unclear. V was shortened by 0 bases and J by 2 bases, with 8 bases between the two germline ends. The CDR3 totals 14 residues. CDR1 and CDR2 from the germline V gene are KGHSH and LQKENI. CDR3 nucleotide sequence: TGTGCCAGCTCACCACCGGGCGGACCCTACGAGCAGTACTTC. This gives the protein CASSPPGGPYEQYF.

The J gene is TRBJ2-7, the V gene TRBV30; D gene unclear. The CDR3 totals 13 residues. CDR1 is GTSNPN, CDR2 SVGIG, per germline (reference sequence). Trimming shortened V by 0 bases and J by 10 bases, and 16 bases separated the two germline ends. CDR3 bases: TGTGCCTGGAGTGTCCTCAAAACGGGTGATCAGTACTTC. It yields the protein CAWSVLKTGDQYF. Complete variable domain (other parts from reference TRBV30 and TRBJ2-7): SQTIHQWPATLVQPVGSPLSLECTVEGTSNPNLYWYRQAAGRGLQLLFYSVGIGQISSEVPQNLSASRPQDRQFILSSKKLLLSDSGFYLCAWSVLKTGDQYFGPGTRLTVT.

CDR3 loop: CSPPDGFVSQHF. The CDR3 nucleotides read TGCAGCCCTCCGGACGGGTTCGTGTCCCAGCATTTT. This chain uses TRBV29-1 with TRBJ1-5; D call uncertain. V was pared by 8 bases and J by 11 bases, with 19 bases between. The CDR3 spans 12 residues. Germline CDR1 SQVTM, CDR2 ANQGSEA.

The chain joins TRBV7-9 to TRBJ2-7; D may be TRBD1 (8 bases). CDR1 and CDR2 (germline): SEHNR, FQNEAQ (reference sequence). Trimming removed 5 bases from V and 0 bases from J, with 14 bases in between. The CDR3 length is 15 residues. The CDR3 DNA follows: TGTGCCAGCAGCCCAGGGGGCGGGGGCTCCTACGAGCAGTACTTC. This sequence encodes CASSPGGGGSYEQYF.

The CDR3 protein is CASSSIGPSYNEQFF. The CDR3 DNA reads TGTGCCAGCTCATCCATAGGACCCTCCTACAATGAGCAGTTCTTC. The chain couples TRBV18 to TRBJ2-1; D gene unclear. The CDR3 runs to 15 residues. V lost 5 bases to trimming and J lost 0 bases, with 11 bases between them. The germline V gene has CDR1 KGHSH and CDR2 LQKENI.

The CDR3 here is CAWSAGNNQPQHF. The CDR3 coding sequence is TGTGCCTGGAGTGCAGGAAATAATCAGCCCCAGCATTTT. The rearrangement links TRBV30 to TRBJ1-5, with D unresolved. The germline gives CDR1 GTSNPN, CDR2 SVGIG (reference sequence). The CDR3 runs 13 residues. The V gene lost 1 base and the J gene lost 4 bases, with 8 bases spanning the gap.

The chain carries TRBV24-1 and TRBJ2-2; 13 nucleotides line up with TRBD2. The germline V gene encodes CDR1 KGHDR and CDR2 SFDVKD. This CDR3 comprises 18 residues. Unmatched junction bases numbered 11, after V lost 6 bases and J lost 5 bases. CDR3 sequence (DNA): TGTGCCACCAGTCGGACTAGCGGGGGCTCTCCGGGGACCGGGGAGCTGTTTTTT. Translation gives CATSRTSGGSPGTGELFF.

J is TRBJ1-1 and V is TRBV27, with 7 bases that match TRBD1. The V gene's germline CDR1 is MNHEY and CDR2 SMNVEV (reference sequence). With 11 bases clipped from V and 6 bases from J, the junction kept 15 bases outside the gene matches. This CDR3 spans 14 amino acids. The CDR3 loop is CAAWAQGPVPEAFF. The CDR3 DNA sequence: TGTGCCGCATGGGCACAGGGGCCCGTTCCTGAAGCTTTCTTT.

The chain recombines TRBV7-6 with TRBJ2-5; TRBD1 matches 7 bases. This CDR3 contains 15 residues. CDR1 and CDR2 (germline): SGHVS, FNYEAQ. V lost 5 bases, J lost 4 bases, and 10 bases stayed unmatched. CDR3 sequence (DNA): TGTGCCAGCAGCCCGCCGTTGGGACAGAGAGAGACCCAGTACTTC. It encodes CASSPPLGQRETQYF.

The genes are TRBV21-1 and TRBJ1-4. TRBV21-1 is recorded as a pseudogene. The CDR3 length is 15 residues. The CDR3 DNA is TGTGCCAGCAGCAAAGCGGACGTGGGGGATGAAAAACTGTTTTTT. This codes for CASSKADVGDEKLFF.

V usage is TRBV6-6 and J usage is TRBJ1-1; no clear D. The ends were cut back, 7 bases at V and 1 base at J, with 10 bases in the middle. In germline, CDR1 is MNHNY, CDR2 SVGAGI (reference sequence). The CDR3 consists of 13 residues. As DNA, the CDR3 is TGTGCCAGCACCGCACCCCCGAACACTGAAGCTTTCTTT. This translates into CASTAPPNTEAFF.

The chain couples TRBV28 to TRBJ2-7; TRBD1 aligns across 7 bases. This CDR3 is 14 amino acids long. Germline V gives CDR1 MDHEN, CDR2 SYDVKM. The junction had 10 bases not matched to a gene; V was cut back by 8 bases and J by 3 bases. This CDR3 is CASLKRGLGYEQYF. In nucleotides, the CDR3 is TGTGCCAGCCTAAAAAGGGGGCTAGGCTACGAGCAGTACTTC.

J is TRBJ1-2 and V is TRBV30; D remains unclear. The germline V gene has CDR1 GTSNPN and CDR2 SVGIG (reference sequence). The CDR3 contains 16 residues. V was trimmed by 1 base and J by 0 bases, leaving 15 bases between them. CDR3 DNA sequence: TGTGCCTGGAGTGGTTTTCAAATTGGAGCTAACTATGGCTACACCTTC. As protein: CAWSGFQIGANYGYTF.

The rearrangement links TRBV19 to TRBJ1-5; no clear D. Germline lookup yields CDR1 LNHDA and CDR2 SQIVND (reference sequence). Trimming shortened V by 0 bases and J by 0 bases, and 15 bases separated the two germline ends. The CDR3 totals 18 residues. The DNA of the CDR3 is TGTGCCAGTAGTATAGATTCGGCGGCCAGTTATAGCAATCAGCCCCAGCATTTT. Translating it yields CASSIDSAASYSNQPQHF.

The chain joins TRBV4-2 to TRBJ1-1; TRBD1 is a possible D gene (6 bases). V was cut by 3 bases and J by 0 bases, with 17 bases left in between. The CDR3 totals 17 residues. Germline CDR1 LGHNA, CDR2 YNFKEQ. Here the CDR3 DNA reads TGTGCCAGCAGCCAGACCTCAATGGGACATCTGAACACTGAAGCTTTCTTT. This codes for CASSQTSMGHLNTEAFF.

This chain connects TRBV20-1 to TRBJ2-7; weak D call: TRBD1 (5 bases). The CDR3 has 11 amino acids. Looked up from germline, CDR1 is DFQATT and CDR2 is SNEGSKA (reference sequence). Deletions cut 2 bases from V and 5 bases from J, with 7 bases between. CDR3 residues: CSARRGNEQYF. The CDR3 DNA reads TGCAGTGCTAGAAGGGGTAACGAGCAGTACTTC.

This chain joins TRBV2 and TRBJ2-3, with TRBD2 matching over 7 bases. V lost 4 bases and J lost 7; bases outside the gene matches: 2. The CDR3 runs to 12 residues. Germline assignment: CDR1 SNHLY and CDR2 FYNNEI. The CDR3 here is CASSGEGNTQYF. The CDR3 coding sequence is TGTGCCAGCAGTGGGGAGGGGAATACGCAGTATTTT.

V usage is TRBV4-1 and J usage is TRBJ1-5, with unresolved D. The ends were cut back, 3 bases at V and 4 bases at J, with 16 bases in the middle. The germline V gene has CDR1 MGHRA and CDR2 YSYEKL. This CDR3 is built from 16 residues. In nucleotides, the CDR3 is TGCGCCAGCAGCCATCTGCTAATGGAGGGTAATCAGCCCCAGCATTTT. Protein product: CASSHLLMEGNQPQHF.

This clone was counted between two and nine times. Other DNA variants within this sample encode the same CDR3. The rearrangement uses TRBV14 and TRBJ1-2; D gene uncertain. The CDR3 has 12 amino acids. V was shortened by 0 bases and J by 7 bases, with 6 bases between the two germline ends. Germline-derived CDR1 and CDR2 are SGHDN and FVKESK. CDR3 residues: CASSQEHGGYTF. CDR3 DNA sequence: TGTGCCAGCAGCCAAGAACACGGTGGCTACACCTTC.

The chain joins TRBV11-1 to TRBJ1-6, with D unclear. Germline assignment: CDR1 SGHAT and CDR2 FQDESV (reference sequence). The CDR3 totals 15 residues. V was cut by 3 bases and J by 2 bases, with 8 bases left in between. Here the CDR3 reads CASSFGGTYNSPLHF. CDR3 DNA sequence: TGTGCCAGCAGCTTCGGCGGGACCTATAATTCACCCCTCCACTTT.

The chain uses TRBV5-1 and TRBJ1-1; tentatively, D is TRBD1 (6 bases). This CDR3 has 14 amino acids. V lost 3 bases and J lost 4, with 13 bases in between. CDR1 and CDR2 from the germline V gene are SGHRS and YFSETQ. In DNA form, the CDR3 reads TGCGCCAGCAGCTCTGGGGGGCCGATCACTGAAGCTTTCTTT. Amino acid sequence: CASSSGGPITEAFF.

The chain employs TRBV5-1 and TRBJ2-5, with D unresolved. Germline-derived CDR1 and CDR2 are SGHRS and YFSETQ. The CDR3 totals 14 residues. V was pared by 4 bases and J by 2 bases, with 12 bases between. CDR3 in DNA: TGCGCCAGCAGCCCGCGTCCCGCACAAGAGACCCAGTACTTC. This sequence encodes CASSPRPAQETQYF.